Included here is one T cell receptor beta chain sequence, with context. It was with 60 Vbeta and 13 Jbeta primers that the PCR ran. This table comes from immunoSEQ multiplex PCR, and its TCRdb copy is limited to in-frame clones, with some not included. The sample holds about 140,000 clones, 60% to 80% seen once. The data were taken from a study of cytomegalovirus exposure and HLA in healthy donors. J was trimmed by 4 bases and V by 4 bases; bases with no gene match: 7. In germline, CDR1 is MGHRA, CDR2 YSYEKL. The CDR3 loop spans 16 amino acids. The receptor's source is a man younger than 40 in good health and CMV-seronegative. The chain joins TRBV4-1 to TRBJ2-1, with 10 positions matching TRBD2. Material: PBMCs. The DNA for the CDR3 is TGCGCCAGCAGCCCAATGACTAGCGGGCTGTACAATGAGCAGTTCTTC. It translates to CASSPMTSGLYNEQFF.